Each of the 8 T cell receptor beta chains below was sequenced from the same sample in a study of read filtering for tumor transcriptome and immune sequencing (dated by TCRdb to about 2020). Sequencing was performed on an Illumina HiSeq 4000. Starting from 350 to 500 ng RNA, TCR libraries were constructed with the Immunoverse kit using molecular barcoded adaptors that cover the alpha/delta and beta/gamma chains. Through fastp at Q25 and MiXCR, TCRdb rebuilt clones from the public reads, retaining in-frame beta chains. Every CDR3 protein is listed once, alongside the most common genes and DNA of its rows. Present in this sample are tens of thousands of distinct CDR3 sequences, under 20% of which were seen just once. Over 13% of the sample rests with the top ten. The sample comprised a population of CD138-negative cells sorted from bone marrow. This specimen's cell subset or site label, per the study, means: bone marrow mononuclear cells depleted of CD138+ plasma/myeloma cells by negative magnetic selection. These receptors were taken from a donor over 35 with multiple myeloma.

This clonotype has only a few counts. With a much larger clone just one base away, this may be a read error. The CDR3 nucleotides read TGCGGTGCTTTCTCGACTAGCGGGTCGGGGTACAATGAGCAGTTCTTC. This codes for CGAFSTSGSGYNEQFF. The V gene is TRBV20-1, the J gene TRBJ2-1; TRBD2 matches at 10 bases. Looked up from germline, CDR1 is DFQATT and CDR2 is SNEGSKA (reference sequence). There are 16 residues in the CDR3.

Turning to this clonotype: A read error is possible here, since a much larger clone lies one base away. Here the CDR3 reads CATSLEAGGITEAFF. DNA for the CDR3: TGCGCCACCAGCTTGGAGGCAGGGGGCATCACTGAAGCTTTCTTT. V usage is TRBV5-1 and J usage is TRBJ1-1, with 8 bases identical to TRBD1. CDR1 is SGHRS, CDR2 YFSETQ, per germline. The length of the CDR3 is 15 residues.

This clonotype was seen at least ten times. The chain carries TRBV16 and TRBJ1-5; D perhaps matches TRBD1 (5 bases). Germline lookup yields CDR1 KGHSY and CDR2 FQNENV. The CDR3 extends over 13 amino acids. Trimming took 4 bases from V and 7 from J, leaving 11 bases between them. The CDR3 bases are TGTGCCAGCAGCCCAGGGACGGGACAGCCCCAGCATTTT. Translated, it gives CASSPGTGQPQHF.

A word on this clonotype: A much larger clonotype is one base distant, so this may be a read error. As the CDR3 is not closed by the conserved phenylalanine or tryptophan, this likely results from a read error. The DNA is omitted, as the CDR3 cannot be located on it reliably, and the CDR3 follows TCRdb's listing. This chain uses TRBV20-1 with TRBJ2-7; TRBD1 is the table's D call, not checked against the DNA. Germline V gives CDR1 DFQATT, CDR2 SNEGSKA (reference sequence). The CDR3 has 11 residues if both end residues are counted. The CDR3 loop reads CSASPGQKSYS.

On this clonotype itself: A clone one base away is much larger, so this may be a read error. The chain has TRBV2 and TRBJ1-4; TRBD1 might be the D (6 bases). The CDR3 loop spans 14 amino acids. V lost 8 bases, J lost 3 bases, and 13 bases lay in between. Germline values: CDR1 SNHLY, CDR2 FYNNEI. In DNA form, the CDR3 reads TGTGCCAGCGGGCGGGACACCCCTAATGAAAAACTGTTTTTT. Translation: CASGRDTPNEKLFF.

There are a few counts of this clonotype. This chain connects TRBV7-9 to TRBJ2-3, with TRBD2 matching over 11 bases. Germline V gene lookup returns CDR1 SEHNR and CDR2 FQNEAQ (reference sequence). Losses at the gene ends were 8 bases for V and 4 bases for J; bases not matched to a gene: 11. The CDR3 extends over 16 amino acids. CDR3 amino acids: CASPEVAGGIPDTQYF. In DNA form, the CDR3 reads TGTGCCAGCCCCGAAGTAGCGGGAGGGATTCCAGATACGCAGTATTTT.

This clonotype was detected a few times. CDR3 loop: CSASPGQGFYEQYF. Written as DNA, the CDR3 is TGCAGTGCATCCCCGGGACAGGGGTTCTACGAGCAGTACTTC. This rearrangement joins TRBV20-1 to TRBJ2-7; 10 bases are shared with TRBD1. V lost 6 bases, J lost 3 bases, and 8 bases stayed unmatched. Per the germline V gene, CDR1 is DFQATT and CDR2 is SNEGSKA (reference sequence). There are 14 residues in the CDR3.

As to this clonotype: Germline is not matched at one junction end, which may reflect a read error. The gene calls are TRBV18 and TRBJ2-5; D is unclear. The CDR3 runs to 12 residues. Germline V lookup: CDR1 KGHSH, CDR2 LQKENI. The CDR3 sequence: CSSSPLQETHYF. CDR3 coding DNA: TGTTCCAGCTCTCCCCTCCAAGAGACCCACTACTTC.